The rows below give T cell receptor beta chains drawn from one sample of a study of T cell repertoires in cytomegalovirus infection. These receptors are not linked to any known antigen. TCRdb itself ran the reads through MiXCR, one entry per CDR3 protein. This table has 380,000 or so distinct CDR3 sequences, about 34% appearing once. The sequencing used cultured PBMCs, collected from culture after CMV antigen stimulation. All receptors come from a human donor in good health (CMV status not recorded). Some clones in this sample may be carry-over from other donors' samples. The CDR3 runs from the conserved cysteine through the conserved F or W. A D gene is named only where the DNA matches it firmly. Not all rows give a size; the values are once, few, many and, for expanded clones, a class.

TRBJ1-5 | NA | TRBV27 | few | CASSPGVSNQPQHF | TGTGCCAGCAGTCCCGGGGTTAGCAATCAGCCCCAGCATTTT
TRBJ1-4 | NA | TRBV20-1 | NA | CSAAPPRAATNEKLFF | TGCAGTGCGGCGCCCCCTAGGGCTGCAACTAATGAAAAACTGTTTTTT
TRBJ2-1 | NA | TRBV7-9 | few | CASSSSNEQFF | TGTGCCAGCAGCTCCTCCAATGAGCAGTTCTTC
TRBJ1-2 | NA | TRBV7-2 | many | CASSLMDPGWRGYTF | TGTGCCAGCAGCTTAATGGACCCGGGTTGGCGGGGCTACACCTTC
TRBJ1-5 | NA | TRBV7-2 | NA | CASSSGLTAQHF | TGTGCCAGCAGCTCCGGACTCACGGCCCAGCATTTT
TRBJ2-7 | NA | TRBV4-1 | NA | CASSQDLPAAELLYEQYF | TGCGCCAGCAGCCAAGATTTGCCGGCCGCAGAACTCCTATACGAGCAGTACTTC
TRBJ2-5 | NA | TRBV7-2 | many | CASSWSVIGTPTNSETQYF | TGTGCCAGCAGCTGGAGCGTAATAGGAACACCCACGAACTCGGAGACCCAGTACTTC
TRBJ2-1 | TRBD2 | TRBV4-3 | few | CASSQSLAGAENEQFF | TGCGCCAGCAGCCAATCCCTAGCGGGAGCGGAGAATGAGCAGTTCTTC
TRBJ2-5 | TRBD1 | TRBV6-6 | few | CGEWRQGQETQYF | TGTGGGGAATGGAGACAGGGCCAAGAGACCCAGTACTTC
TRBJ2-5 | NA | TRBV12-5 | NA | CASGSGETQYF | TGTGCTAGTGGGTCAGGGGAGACCCAGTACTTC
TRBJ2-1 | TRBD2 | TRBV6-2/TRBV6-3 | few | CASSILSGLAGDNEQFF | TGTGCCAGCAGTATTCTTAGCGGACTAGCGGGGGACAATGAGCAGTTCTTC
TRBJ2-1 | NA | TRBV6-6 | NA | CASSVPAEQFF | TGTGCCAGCAGCGTCCCCGCGGAGCAGTTCTTC
TRBJ1-1 | NA | TRBV19 | few | CASSMGKGRNTEAFF | TGTGCCAGTAGTATGGGAAAGGGGAGAAACACTGAAGCTTTCTTT